This T cell receptor beta chain was recorded in a study of T-cell memory formation after mild COVID-19 (dated by TCRdb to about 2021). Notes on the research overall: TCR sequence clusters from the two donors were found to be largely donor specific. In two donors, T-cell clones that expanded and contracted after mild COVID-19 were followed by sequencing TCRalpha and TCRbeta repertoires longitudinally. The cohort comprised two young, previously healthy adult volunteers, one female and one male. Beyond this particular receptor, the publication reports: Some responding clones were detected in pre-infection memory, suggesting pre-existing cross-reactive memory T cells joined the SARS-CoV-2 response. Contracting CD4+ clones turned up mainly in the CM and EM memory subsets, whereas EMRA was where CD8+ clones were enriched. The second-wave clones that peaked on day 37 were not confirmed to be SARS-CoV-2 specific. Clones that contracted from day 15 to 85 showed balanced CD4/CD8 phenotypes, whereas a second wave of clones that expanded from day 15 to 37 leaned towards CD4+. Only a couple of mild cases were covered by the study, and larger cohorts that include severe cases with pre-infection samples were considered necessary.

TCRdb names Illumina NovaSeq 6000 as the instrument used. TCRalpha and TCRbeta cDNA libraries were constructed by 5'RACE with constant-segment primers, with sample barcodes and unique molecular identifiers being introduced. Trizol reagent was used to extract RNA from every sample. Amplification of the libraries took two PCR steps, and the second step added a second sample barcode plus Illumina TruSeq adapters. Libraries were sequenced on an Illumina NovaSeq with 2 x 150 bp paired-end reads. For the original study's pipeline: Reads were demultiplexed and collapsed into UMI-guided consensus sequences with migec v1.2.7. With mixcr v2.1.11, UMI consensuses were aligned to TRA and TRB V and J templates and assembled into clonotypes. A clonotype was counted as expanded or contracted only if both edgeR and NoisET called the change significant, with noise models trained on biological replicates. For edgeR calls, a false discovery rate-adjusted p below 0.01 and a log2 fold-change threshold of 1 were applied. As an exploratory analysis of dynamics, max-normalized trajectories of the 1000 most abundant clonotypes were examined with PCA combined with hierarchical clustering. Separately sequenced CD4+ and CD8+ repertoires were used to assign the CD4 or CD8 phenotype of responding clones. In TCRdb, the public reads were trimmed at Q25 with fastp and aligned with MiXCR, with productive beta chains retained. Each CDR3 protein appears once, grouped with its most common genes and DNA. None of the V and J calls come from the authors' own analysis; TCRdb made them. The sample profile shows under 250,000 distinct CDR3 sequences; approximately 9% of them were found once. Of the sample, around 23% falls within the top ten clones.

For this chain, trimming is 5 bases at the V end and 5 bases at the J end, and the number of junction bases without a gene match is 8. Its CDR3 holds 13 amino acids, cysteine through phenylalanine. Just CDR3 DNA is preserved here, 39 bases in frame from base 1. The germline V gene (reference sequence) provides CDR1 DFQATT and CDR2 SNEGSKA. This clonotype was seen ten or more times. Its specific antigen is unknown. Base-call qualities are not available, and no considerably larger clone is one nucleotide away. PBMCs were isolated by Ficoll-Paque density gradient centrifugation. The sample consisted of PBMCs or a T cell subset sorted from them (not recorded which). The receptor chain draws on TRBV20-1 and TRBJ2-5, with 7 bases matching TRBD2. The sequence came from a man aged 18 to 29 who had mild COVID-19 (a few samples of this study predate the infection). The sample titles of this study are shuffled in the database, so cell type and time point are left out; the donor was told from shared clones. CDR3 protein: CSASQLARETQYF. The nucleotide sequence reads TGCAGTGCTTCACAACTAGCGCGGGAGACCCAGTACTTC.